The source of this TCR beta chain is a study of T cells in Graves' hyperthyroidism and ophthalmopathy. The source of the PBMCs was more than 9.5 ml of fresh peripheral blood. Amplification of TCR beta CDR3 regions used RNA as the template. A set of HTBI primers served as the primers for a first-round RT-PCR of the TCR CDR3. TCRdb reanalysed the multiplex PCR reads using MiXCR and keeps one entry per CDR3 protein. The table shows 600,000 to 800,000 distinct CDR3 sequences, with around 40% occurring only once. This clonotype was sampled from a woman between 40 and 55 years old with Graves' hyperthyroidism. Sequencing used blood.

The CDR3 DNA reads as TGTGCCAGCAGCCCCAAGACAGTCTTGAACACTGAAGCTTTCTTT. Translating it yields CASSPKTVLNTEAFF. V usage is TRBV7-9 and J usage is TRBJ1-1, with D possibly matching TRBD1 (5 bases). The germline V gene has CDR1 SEHNR and CDR2 FQNEAQ (reference sequence). Deletions cut 5 bases from V and 0 bases from J, with 13 bases between. The CDR3 spans 15 residues.